One and the same sample provided the 25 T cell receptor beta chains below, sequenced in a study of naive and memory T cell subsets. The treatment denotes: skin biopsy from PPD injection site in Mantoux-positive individual. Unsorted total RNA, 1 to 1000 ng, was DNase treated before reverse transcription. Alpha and beta constant region primers primed reverse transcription for blood and skin samples. TCRdb reprocessed the UMI-ligation and nested PCR reads via MiXCR and lists one record per CDR3 protein. This table has 15,000 to 20,000 distinct CDR3 sequences, 8% to 10% appearing once. The sample was skin, taken from a tuberculin skin test site. These TCRs come from an adult in good health.

This clonotype was counted a single time. The J gene is TRBJ1-1, the V gene TRBV5-6; 9 nucleotides align to TRBD1. Germline trimming cut 2 bases from V and 4 bases from J; bases unmatched to any gene: 9. The germline V gene encodes CDR1 SGHDT and CDR2 YYEEEE. The CDR3 is 16 residues long. The CDR3 spells CASSFLDRGSGTEAFF. For the CDR3, the DNA is TGTGCCAGCAGCTTCCTGGACAGGGGTTCGGGCACTGAAGCTTTCTTT.

Ten or more counts support this clonotype. The chain uses TRBV19 and TRBJ2-2, with 13 nucleotides matching TRBD2. Germline lookup yields CDR1 LNHDA and CDR2 SQIVND (reference sequence). The CDR3 contains 15 residues. With 5 bases clipped from V and 7 bases from J, the junction kept 4 bases outside the gene matches. In DNA, the CDR3 is TGTGCCAGTAGTCTCGGACTAGCGGGAGTCGGGGAGCTGTTTTTT. It encodes CASSLGLAGVGELFF.

This clonotype was counted ten times or more. The rearrangement joins TRBV20-1 to TRBJ2-1, with D possibly being TRBD2 (5 bases). Germline loops: CDR1 DFQATT, CDR2 SNEGSKA (reference sequence). This CDR3 is built from 14 residues. Trimming shortened V by 4 bases and J by 2 bases, and 12 bases separated the two germline ends. The CDR3 loop is CSAKLSGAYNEQFF. The DNA of the CDR3 is TGCAGTGCTAAACTAAGCGGAGCCTACAATGAGCAGTTCTTC.

Points on this clonotype: A read error may explain this, as a much larger clone is one base away. This sequence joins TRBV10-3 and TRBJ2-1; D is tentatively TRBD1 or TRBD2 (7 bases each). Deletions cut 6 bases from V and 7 bases from J, with 22 bases between. The CDR3 is 16 residues long. Germline assignment: CDR1 ENHRY and CDR2 SYGVKD. Written as DNA, the CDR3 is TGTGCCATCAGGGAGGGGATGGCAGGGGGGGGTAATGAGCAGTTCTTC. This gives the protein CAIREGMAGGGNEQFF.

The chain links TRBV4-1 to TRBJ2-5; 9 nucleotides align to TRBD1. This CDR3 has 16 residues. J gave up 4 bases and V 3 bases, and 9 bases lay outside the gene matches. Germline CDR1 reads MGHRA; CDR2 reads YSYEKL. CDR3 sequence reads: CASSHRTQGAGETQYF. In DNA form, the CDR3 reads TGCGCCAGCAGCCATCGCACACAGGGGGCTGGAGAGACCCAGTACTTC.

This clonotype was seen at least ten times. The CDR3 bases are TGTGCCAGCAGCCCAGGGGGCCTCCAGTTCTTC. Its translation: CASSPGGLQFF. This chain uses TRBV6-5 with TRBJ2-1; the match to TRBD1 covers 8 bases. Trimming took 6 bases from V and 13 from J; bases not matched to a gene: 5. Germline assignment: CDR1 MNHEY and CDR2 SVGAGI. The CDR3 loop spans 11 amino acids.

This clonotype was found many times. The gene calls are TRBV20-1 and TRBJ2-1; no clear D. The CDR3 has 13 residues. Germline V gene data show CDR1 as DFQATT and CDR2 as SNEGSKA (reference sequence). V lost 1 base and J 3 bases, leaving 7 bases between the germline ends. The CDR3 protein is CSARGLSYNEQFF. In nucleotides, the CDR3 is TGCAGTGCTAGAGGTCTCAGCTACAATGAGCAGTTCTTC.

V usage is TRBV4-2 and J usage is TRBJ2-7; D may be TRBD2 (6 bases). Trimming took 4 bases from V and 7 from J, leaving 17 bases between them. Germline CDR1 reads LGHNA; CDR2 reads YNFKEQ. The CDR3 runs to 14 residues. CDR3 in DNA: TGTGCCAGCAGCCGGCCGGGACTGGACGGAGAGCAGTACTTC. Residues: CASSRPGLDGEQYF.

By proportion, this clonotype is medium-sized. The CDR3 loop is CASSQGTGPKNIQYF. CDR3 nucleotides: TGTGCCAGCAGCCAAGGGACAGGGCCCAAAAACATTCAGTACTTC. The chain has TRBV3-1 and TRBJ2-4, with 8 bases lining up with TRBD1. The V gene end was trimmed by 1 base and the J gene end by 2 bases; junction bases not matched to a gene: 1. The length of the CDR3 is 15 residues. The V gene's germline CDR1 is LGHDT and CDR2 YNNKEL (reference sequence).

This clonotype is judged medium-sized. The J gene is TRBJ2-7, the V gene TRBV5-5; TRBD1 aligns across 9 bases. The CDR3 has 14 amino acids. Losses at the gene ends were 4 bases for V and 3 bases for J; bases not matched to a gene: 5. From germline, CDR1 is SGHKS and CDR2 YYEKEE (reference sequence). The CDR3 loop is CASSPGQGRYEQYF. CDR3 nucleotides: TGTGCCAGCAGCCCGGGACAGGGACGCTACGAGCAGTACTTC.

This clonotype was seen a few times. This sequence joins TRBV19 and TRBJ1-5, with D unresolved. CDR3 length equals 15 residues. CDR1 is LNHDA and CDR2 is SQIVND in the germline V gene (reference sequence). Trimming took off 3 bases at V and 0 bases at J, with 9 bases between the two ends. Written as DNA, the CDR3 is TGTGCCAGTAGTATTGAGCCGCTTAGCAATCAGCCCCAGCATTTT. It codes for CASSIEPLSNQPQHF. The complete variable domain, with remaining parts taken from reference TRBV19 and TRBJ1-5, reads DGGITQSPKYLFRKEGQNVTLSCEQNLNHDAMYWYRQDPGQGLRLIYYSQIVNDFQKGDIAEGYSVSREKKESFPLTVTSAQKNPTAFYLCASSIEPLSNQPQHFGDGTRLSIL.

The CDR3 DNA reads TGTGCCAGCAGACAGACGCCCGGGACAGGGAACACTGAAGCTTTCTTT. Translating gives CASRQTPGTGNTEAFF. V usage is TRBV5-4 and J usage is TRBJ1-1; 8 bases are a match to TRBD1. This CDR3 contains 16 residues. Unmatched junction bases numbered 10, after V lost 5 bases and J lost 1 base. Germline-derived CDR1 and CDR2 are SGHNT and YYREEE (reference sequence).

In this sample, this clonotype turned up a few times. The J gene is TRBJ1-5, the V gene TRBV6-5; D is unresolved. Deletions cut 4 bases from V and 3 bases from J, with 7 bases between. This CDR3 is built from 13 residues. CDR1 and CDR2 (germline): MNHEY, SVGAGI. CDR3 residues: CASSSTANQPQHF. The DNA for the CDR3 is TGTGCCAGCAGTTCAACAGCCAATCAGCCCCAGCATTTT.

This clonotype has ten or more counts. The chain joins TRBV2 to TRBJ2-3; 7 bases line up with TRBD2. Germline V lookup: CDR1 SNHLY, CDR2 FYNNEI. With 6 bases clipped from V and 0 bases from J, the junction kept 6 bases outside the gene matches. This CDR3 has 15 amino acids. This CDR3 reads CASRSAGVSTDTQYF. The CDR3 DNA sequence: TGTGCCAGCAGGTCCGCGGGGGTTAGCACAGATACGCAGTATTTT.

This clonotype was counted between two and nine times. The V gene is TRBV10-3, the J gene TRBJ2-3; 8 bases match TRBD2. The CDR3 is made up of 17 amino acids. Germline loops: CDR1 ENHRY, CDR2 SYGVKD. Trimming at V came to 0 bases and at J to 2 bases, leaving 7 bases not matched to a gene. The CDR3 here is CAISESLAGIFTDTQYF. CDR3 sequence (DNA): TGTGCCATCAGTGAGTCTTTAGCGGGAATCTTCACAGATACGCAGTATTTT.

This clonotype has more than one count but fewer than ten. The chain carries TRBV20-1 and TRBJ1-1; TRBD1 aligns across 9 bases. The CDR3 totals 17 residues. V dropped 1 base and J dropped 5; count of bases not matched to a gene: 14. From germline, CDR1 is DFQATT and CDR2 SNEGSKA (reference sequence). CDR3 in amino acids: CSARAPGQGIRRTEAFF. CDR3 nucleotide sequence: TGCAGTGCTAGAGCACCGGGACAGGGTATCAGAAGGACTGAAGCTTTCTTT.

This clonotype was recorded many times. The chain couples TRBV28 to TRBJ1-1; the D gene is possibly TRBD1 (6 bases). This CDR3 has 16 residues. Trimming removed 2 bases from V and 0 bases from J, with 13 bases in between. Germline lookup yields CDR1 MDHEN and CDR2 SYDVKM. The CDR3 region has the DNA TGTGCCAGCAGTTTAAATACGGACAGCATGAACACTGAAGCTTTCTTT. Translating gives CASSLNTDSMNTEAFF.

This clonotype has just a few counts. The chain uses TRBV5-5 and TRBJ2-1; TRBD1 is a possible D gene (7 bases). The germline V gene encodes CDR1 SGHKS and CDR2 YYEKEE (reference sequence). This CDR3 has 16 amino acids. V lost 0 bases to trimming and J lost 3 bases, with 13 bases between them. Here the CDR3 reads CASSLVRDRLYNEQFF. The CDR3, as DNA: TGTGCCAGCAGCTTGGTGCGGGACAGACTCTACAATGAGCAGTTCTTC.

This chain connects TRBV13 to TRBJ2-1; 8 bases line up with TRBD1. The CDR3 contains 16 residues. J gave up 0 bases and V 2 bases, and 3 bases lay outside the gene matches. CDR1 and CDR2 (germline): PRHDT, FYEKMQ (reference sequence). CDR3 amino acids: CASSLQGASSYNEQFF. DNA for the CDR3: TGTGCCAGCAGCTTACAGGGGGCCAGCTCCTACAATGAGCAGTTCTTC.

In its sample, this clonotype was seen many times. The chain uses TRBV7-9 and TRBJ1-1; the D is unclear. The CDR3 loop spans 14 amino acids. Germline CDR1 SEHNR, CDR2 FQNEAQ (reference sequence). The V end was cut by 1 base, the J end by 6 bases, with 12 bases between. CDR3 DNA sequence: TGTGCCAGCAGCTTAGTCCCGTCTAGCGCTGAAGCTTTCTTT. Translation gives CASSLVPSSAEAFF.

This clonotype was seen many times. The CDR3 sequence: CASRGFLGQGNTQYF. The CDR3 DNA reads TGTGCCAGCAGGGGATTTCTAGGACAGGGGAATACGCAGTATTTT. The chain recombines TRBV27 with TRBJ2-3; 9 bases map to TRBD1. V shed 6 bases, J shed 7 bases, and the junction held 11 bases outside the gene matches. CDR3 length: 15 amino acids. From germline, CDR1 is MNHEY and CDR2 SMNVEV (reference sequence).

The sample holds many counts of this clonotype. The chain employs TRBV13 and TRBJ2-6, with D uncertain. V lost 1 base and J lost 2, with 6 bases in between. The germline gives CDR1 PRHDT, CDR2 FYEKMQ (reference sequence). CDR3 size: 15 residues. CDR3 region: CASSLAPTGANVLTF. DNA of the CDR3: TGTGCCAGCAGCTTAGCTCCCACTGGGGCCAACGTCCTGACTTTC.

This clonotype was seen repeatedly, ten times or more. The J gene is TRBJ2-1, the V gene TRBV7-9; D remains unclear. The V and J ends lost 6 bases and 7 bases respectively, with 13 bases between them. CDR1 SEHNR and CDR2 FQNEAQ come from the germline V gene (reference sequence). CDR3 length: 13 amino acids. CDR3 nucleotides: TGTGCCAGCAGTCGTGGGGAAACGAATGAGCAGTTCTTC. Encoded protein: CASSRGETNEQFF.

This clonotype is labeled as medium-sized. The J gene is TRBJ2-2, the V gene TRBV13, with 13 bases fitting TRBD2. Unmatched junction bases numbered 2, after V lost 5 bases and J lost 2 bases. The CDR3 has 16 amino acids. CDR1 is PRHDT and CDR2 is FYEKMQ in the germline V gene (reference sequence). The CDR3 reads CASSPGLAGNTGELFF. The CDR3 coding sequence is TGTGCCAGCAGCCCGGGACTAGCGGGAAACACCGGGGAGCTGTTTTTT.

This clonotype was found many times. This chain connects TRBV9 to TRBJ1-3, with D unresolved. Germline CDR1 reads SGDLS; CDR2 reads YYNGEE. With 3 bases removed from V and 0 bases from J, the gap between germline ends came to 4 bases. The CDR3 is 13 residues long. This CDR3 reads CASSESSGNTIYF. The CDR3 bases are TGTGCCAGCAGCGAGAGCTCTGGAAACACCATATATTTT.